The clone carrying this T cell receptor beta chain was picked up one time. No antigen is known for it. The data were taken from a study of shared clonotypes between healthy human individuals. Across the whole study: Donor ages ranged 18 to 49 years: a couple of women, a few men. Regarding the study as a whole: Naive subsets tended to show greater estimated richness than memory subsets. Four donors had about 5% of their naive CD4 clonotypes in common.

All donors qualified as healthy HIV-negative adults and had experienced no recent acute infections or vaccinations. Only in-frame clones appear in the TCRdb table, and some are missing; sequencing was by immunoSEQ multiplex PCR. The sample lists some 1,100,000 clones, 75% to 80% occurring once. Per germline, CDR1 SGHVS and CDR2 FQNEAQ. The junction had 6 bases not matched to a gene; V was cut back by 5 bases and J by 5 bases. The CDR3 sequence is 15 residues long. The TCR sequence derives from a man between 18 and 35 years old in good health. Some clones in this sample may be carry-over from other donors' samples. The sample consisted of memory CD4+ T cells from PBMCs. Subset specified: CD45RA-negative fraction. This chain links TRBV7-8 with TRBJ2-2, with 9 bases lining up with TRBD1. DNA of the CDR3: TGTGCCAGCAGCCCGGACAGGGGTAGTACCGGGGAGCTGTTTTTT. As protein: CASSPDRGSTGELFF.